The entry that follows covers one TCR beta chain sequence. As yet, its antigen is unknown. V trimming: 6 bases; J trimming: 6 bases; junction bases outside the gene matches: 3. This CDR3 has 13 amino acids. This record comes from a study of response to subunit inactivated influenza vaccine. One entry per CDR3 protein, called by TCRdb with MiXCR from the RT-PCR reads. The table has a few hundred thousand distinct CDR3 sequences, 14% seen once. General study findings and limits: Researchers suggested that each seasonal influenza vaccination recruits few new T cells.

The source was PBMCs from blood, collected 12 days after vaccination. This TCR was sampled from a man in his fifties who received an inactivated influenza vaccine. The chain joins TRBV12-3 or TRBV12-4 to TRBJ2-2, with 8 bases matching TRBD1. The CDR3 region is CASRGTGPGELFF. The CDR3 region has the DNA TGTGCCAGCAGGGGGACAGGTCCCGGGGAGCTGTTTTTT.